The 29 T cell receptor beta chains presented below share a single source sample, sequenced in a study of cytomegalovirus exposure and HLA in healthy donors (dated 2017 in TCRdb). The method was the immunoSEQ multiplex PCR assay. For the multiplex PCR, a mixture combining 60 forward primers for TCR Vbeta segments and 13 reverse primers for TCR Jbeta segments was used. The table comes from immuneACCESS by way of TCRdb, which keeps in-frame sequences with V and J called. Part of the clones is missing from these tables; in studies checked, under half for an unresolved V gene and the rest for unknown reasons. The sample table lists around 150,000 clones, around 78% of them with a count of one. The ten largest clones capture roughly 1.8% of the sample. Sequenced material: PBMCs. The receptors originated from a female donor in good health and CMV-seropositive.

V is TRBV5-1 and J is TRBJ2-3; 8 positions agree with TRBD1. Germline V gene lookup returns CDR1 SGHRS and CDR2 YFSETQ. CDR3 length: 15 amino acids. V lost 5 bases and J lost 2; bases outside the gene matches: 7. As DNA, the CDR3 is TGCGCCAGCAGTTTCAGGGGGCGCGACACAGATACGCAGTATTTT. Protein sequence: CASSFRGRDTDTQYF.

CDR3 amino acids: CASSPPGQRIDTGYTF. The CDR3, as DNA: TGTGCCAGCAGCCCGCCGGGACAGCGGATTGATACTGGCTACACCTTC. The chain uses TRBV28 and TRBJ1-2; 7 bases align to TRBD1. This CDR3 has 16 amino acids. The junction had 17 bases not matched to a gene; V was cut back by 6 bases and J by 7 bases. From germline, CDR1 is MDHEN and CDR2 SYDVKM.

V gene TRBV5-1 combines with J gene TRBJ2-5; a weak D match, TRBD1 (6 bases). From germline, CDR1 is SGHRS and CDR2 YFSETQ. Trimming removed 4 bases from V and 5 bases from J, with 12 bases in between. The CDR3 is made up of 13 amino acids. This CDR3 is CASSQGQAETQYF. The DNA for the CDR3 is TGCGCCAGCAGCCAGGGACAAGCGGAGACCCAGTACTTC.

This chain links TRBV21-1 with TRBJ1-2; no DNA check was done on the table's D call, TRBD1. TRBV21-1 is deemed a pseudogene. The CDR3 is made up of 13 amino acids. CDR3 sequence reads: CARQGGTNYGYTF. CDR3 coding DNA: TGTGCCAGGCAGGGCGGTACTAACTATGGCTACACCTTC.

The chain is built from TRBV6-6 and TRBJ2-1; D gene ambiguous. The CDR3 covers 13 residues. Per the germline V gene, CDR1 is MNHNY and CDR2 is SVGAGI (reference sequence). The V gene lost 2 bases and the J gene lost 10 bases, with 12 bases spanning the gap. The CDR3 here is CASSYIWWAEQFF. Here the CDR3 DNA reads TGTGCCAGCAGTTACATTTGGTGGGCCGAGCAGTTCTTC.

The chain couples TRBV6-1 to TRBJ2-6; the D gene is possibly TRBD1 (6 bases). The germline V gene encodes CDR1 MNHNS and CDR2 SASEGT. Trimming left V 11 bases short and J 1 base short, with 12 bases between. The length of the CDR3 is 14 residues. CDR3 nucleotides: TGTGCCTCAATGCAGGGGTCTGGGGCCAACGTCCTGACTTTC. Translating gives CASMQGSGANVLTF.

The chain employs TRBV18 and TRBJ2-7; unclear D gene. Germline V gene data show CDR1 as KGHSH and CDR2 as LQKENI. The V gene lost 5 bases and the J gene lost 2 bases, with 13 bases spanning the gap. The CDR3 loop spans 14 amino acids. CDR3 in DNA: TGTGCCAGCTCATTTGACTCCCTGACCTACGAGCAGTACTTC. Encoded protein: CASSFDSLTYEQYF.

This clone was found once. V usage is TRBV2 and J usage is TRBJ2-3; 11 nucleotides align to TRBD2. J gave up 4 bases and V 6 bases, and 6 bases lay outside the gene matches. This CDR3 region has 15 residues. Germline V gives CDR1 SNHLY, CDR2 FYNNEI. The CDR3 here is CASRSTSGSSDTQYF. The CDR3 coding sequence is TGTGCCAGCAGGTCAACTAGCGGGAGTTCAGATACGCAGTATTTT.

The chain has TRBV14 and TRBJ2-5; D is possibly TRBD1 (7 bases). From germline, CDR1 is SGHDN and CDR2 FVKESK. Trimming pared 4 bases from V and 2 bases from J, leaving 11 bases between. The CDR3 length is 14 residues. The CDR3: CASSPGGRQETQYF. The CDR3 DNA reads TGTGCCAGCAGCCCAGGGGGGCGGCAAGAGACCCAGTACTTC.

The CDR3 nucleotides are TGTGCCAGCAGCGCACCCCCGGCGGGGGGGCTCTCCGAGCAGTACTTC. Encoded protein: CASSAPPAGGLSEQYF. The chain employs TRBV7-6 and TRBJ2-7, with TRBD2 identical over 9 bases. Germline V gives CDR1 SGHVS, CDR2 FNYEAQ. V dropped 5 bases and J dropped 6; count of bases not matched to a gene: 14. There are 16 residues in the CDR3.

This rearrangement joins TRBV18 to TRBJ2-7; 10 bases are a match to TRBD1. Trimming removed 3 bases from V and 6 bases from J; junction bases left unmatched: 8. Germline values: CDR1 KGHSH, CDR2 LQKENI. The CDR3 is made up of 15 amino acids. The CDR3 sequence is CASSPGTGDVGEQYF. The CDR3, as DNA: TGTGCCAGCTCACCCGGGACAGGGGACGTGGGCGAGCAGTACTTC.

J is TRBJ2-7 and V is TRBV7-9, with 9 bases matching TRBD2. The germline V gene encodes CDR1 SEHNR and CDR2 FQNEAQ (reference sequence). The CDR3 runs 16 residues. With 5 bases clipped from V and 0 bases from J, the junction kept 8 bases outside the gene matches. CDR3 sequence (DNA): TGTGCCAGCAGCCCCGGGACTAGCCGTATCTCCTACGAGCAGTACTTC. Translating gives CASSPGTSRISYEQYF.

V and J are TRBV19 and TRBJ1-6; 11 bases fit TRBD1. The CDR3 is 16 amino acids. Trimming took 1 base from V and 10 from J; bases not matched to a gene: 6. Germline V gives CDR1 LNHDA, CDR2 SQIVND (reference sequence). The CDR3 protein is CASSIGQGQGGSPLHF. In nucleotides, the CDR3 is TGTGCCAGTAGTATAGGGCAGGGACAGGGGGGGTCACCCCTCCACTTT.

The J gene is TRBJ2-7, the V gene TRBV2, with D possibly matching TRBD1 (5 bases). The CDR3 contains 15 residues. Germline CDR1 reads SNHLY; CDR2 reads FYNNEI. V lost 7 bases and J lost 3, with 19 bases in between. The CDR3 loop reads CASMAGYSSGYEQYF. The CDR3 nucleotides are TGTGCCAGCATGGCAGGGTACTCTTCGGGCTACGAGCAGTACTTC.

This chain connects TRBV10-3 to TRBJ1-1; no definite D call. Germline V gene sequence: CDR1 ENHRY, CDR2 SYGVKD. This CDR3 contains 13 residues. The V and J ends lost 10 bases and 2 bases respectively, with 14 bases between them. Written as DNA, the CDR3 is TGTGCCACCCGTCGCGAAATCAACACTGAAGCTTTCTTT. Translation: CATRREINTEAFF.

V and J are TRBV6-4 and TRBJ2-2; 10 nucleotides line up with TRBD2. The CDR3 totals 16 residues. The germline gives CDR1 MRHNA, CDR2 SNTAGT. V lost 0 bases and J lost 4; bases outside the gene matches: 2. The CDR3 loop is CASSDSKREGTGELFF. The CDR3, as DNA: TGTGCCAGCAGTGACTCGAAGCGGGAGGGCACCGGGGAGCTGTTTTTT.

This clone was detected a few times. This chain links TRBV18 with TRBJ2-1, with D perhaps TRBD1 (6 bases). This CDR3 is built from 14 residues. The ends were cut back, 0 bases at V and 9 bases at J, with 12 bases in the middle. CDR1 KGHSH and CDR2 LQKENI come from the germline V gene. CDR3 protein: CASSPPTGLGEQFF. CDR3 sequence (DNA): TGTGCCAGCTCACCACCTACAGGGTTAGGTGAGCAGTTCTTC.

The chain links TRBV1 to TRBJ1-5; the table's D gene call, TRBD1, was not cross checked with the DNA. TRBV1 is recorded as a pseudogene. The CDR3 is 15 residues long. CDR3 in DNA: TGCACCAGCAGCCAAGAAGTCAGGGACAATCAGCCCCAGCATTTT. Translated, it gives CTSSQEVRDNQPQHF.

The genes are TRBV7-9 and TRBJ1-1; 10 positions agree with TRBD1. Trimming took 4 bases from V and 8 from J; bases not matched to a gene: 10. Germline V gene data show CDR1 as SEHNR and CDR2 as FQNEAQ (reference sequence). The CDR3 totals 15 residues. The CDR3 region has the DNA TGTGCCAGCAGCTCCCCCTCGGGACAGGGGATGGAAGCTTTCTTT. Its translation is CASSSPSGQGMEAFF.

The V call is TRBV27, the J call TRBJ2-3; TRBD2 agrees at 12 bases. Germline trimming cut 5 bases from V and 8 bases from J; bases unmatched to any gene: 11. In germline, CDR1 is MNHEY, CDR2 SMNVEV (reference sequence). The CDR3 has 16 amino acids. The CDR3 sequence is CASSQLAGGERGTQYF. The CDR3 region has the DNA TGTGCCAGCAGTCAACTAGCGGGAGGAGAACGCGGTACGCAGTATTTT.

The V and J genes are TRBV28 and TRBJ1-5; D ambiguous. V shed 5 bases and J shed 9 bases, with 11 bases lying between them. Germline CDR1 and CDR2: MDHEN and SYDVKM. The CDR3 consists of 12 residues. The CDR3 loop is CASSENGGPQHF. Written as DNA, the CDR3 is TGTGCCAGCAGTGAAAACGGCGGGCCCCAGCATTTT.

The chain combines TRBV11-1 with TRBJ2-5; a weak D match, TRBD2 (6 bases). CDR1 is SGHAT and CDR2 is FQDESV in the germline V gene (reference sequence). The CDR3 is made up of 11 amino acids. Trimming pared 8 bases from V and 4 bases from J, leaving 8 bases between. CDR3 sequence (DNA): TGTGCCAGCCTGGAGGGAGAGACCCAGTACTTC. Translation gives CASLEGETQYF.

The V and J genes are TRBV7-9 and TRBJ1-4; D remains unclear. Trimming shortened V by 1 base and J by 3 bases, and 6 bases separated the two germline ends. The CDR3 totals 14 residues. CDR1 is SEHNR and CDR2 is FQNEAQ in the germline V gene (reference sequence). The CDR3 loop is CASSLGGPNEKLFF. The CDR3 DNA sequence: TGTGCCAGCAGCTTAGGAGGGCCTAATGAAAAACTGTTTTTT.

This clone was seen only a few times. CDR3 amino acids: CASSLNPGGLYEQYF. CDR3 DNA: TGTGCCAGCAGCTTGAATCCAGGGGGGTTGTACGAGCAGTACTTC. This chain uses TRBV7-3 with TRBJ2-7; D perhaps matches TRBD1 (7 bases). The CDR3 runs 15 residues. Between the trimmed V and J ends, which lost 3 bases and 4 bases, there was a span of 16 bases. Germline CDR1 SGHTA, CDR2 FQGTGA. Drawing the rest from reference TRBV7-3 and TRBJ2-7, the complete variable domain is GAGVSQTPSNKVTEKGKYVELRCDPISGHTALYWYRQSLGQGPEFLIYFQGTGAADDSGLPNDRFFAVRPEGSVSTLKIQRTERGDSAVYLCASSLNPGGLYEQYFGPGTRLTVT.

This clone was detected only a few times. This chain connects TRBV23-1 to TRBJ2-7; TRBD2 is a possible D gene (5 bases). Being an ORF, TRBV23-1 has a function that is uncertain. Trimming removed 4 bases at V and 2 bases at J, with 18 bases between. This CDR3 contains 16 residues. The CDR3 sequence is CASSPLTASCAYEQYF. The CDR3, as DNA: TGCGCCAGCAGTCCCCTCACGGCTAGCTGTGCCTACGAGCAGTACTTC.

The CDR3 region has the DNA TGTGCCAGCAGTCCCGCAGAGAACACTGAAGCTTTCTTT. It yields the protein CASSPAENTEAFF. This rearrangement joins TRBV28 to TRBJ1-1; D remains ambiguous. Germline-derived CDR1 and CDR2 are MDHEN and SYDVKM. Trimming took 5 bases from V and 1 from J, leaving 8 bases between them. The CDR3 spans 13 residues.

CDR3 bases: TGTGCCAGCAGCCGCAGGGGGCCTAGCGAGCAGTACTTC. This gives the protein CASSRRGPSEQYF. This chain uses TRBV2 with TRBJ2-7; the match to TRBD1 covers 8 bases. The V gene's germline CDR1 is SNHLY and CDR2 FYNNEI. With V trimmed by 6 bases and J by 6 bases, 7 bases remained unmatched. The CDR3 sequence is 13 residues long. Based on the CDR3 plus reference TRBV2 and TRBJ2-7, the full variable domain is EPEVTQTPSHQVTQMGQEVILRCVPISNHLYFYWYRQILGQKVEFLVSFYNNEISEKSEIFDDQFSVERPDGSNFTLKIRSTKLEDSAMYFCASSRRGPSEQYFGPGTRLTVT.

The chain links TRBV19 to TRBJ2-2; no firm D call. The germline V gene has CDR1 LNHDA and CDR2 SQIVND (reference sequence). The CDR3 is 14 amino acids. Between the trimmed V and J ends, which lost 10 bases and 2 bases, there was a span of 14 bases. The DNA for the CDR3 is TGTGCCACCACGTGGCAGTATAACACCGGGGAGCTGTTTTTT. It encodes CATTWQYNTGELFF.

This chain connects TRBV27 to TRBJ2-2; 7 nucleotides align to TRBD2. The germline CDR1 and CDR2 sequences are MNHEY and SMNVEV (reference sequence). The length of the CDR3 is 13 residues. J lost 6 bases, V lost 6 bases, and 4 bases had no gene match. As DNA, the CDR3 is TGTGCCAGCAGAGGACTAGTGTCCGGGGAGCTGTTTTTT. Translating gives CASRGLVSGELFF.